This T cell receptor (beta chain) originates from a study of OX40 agonist ivuxolimab in advanced cancers. About the investigation overall: Ivuxolimab was a fully human IgG2 agonistic monoclonal antibody targeting the costimulatory receptor OX40 (CD134). Intravenous ivuxolimab was administered to patients every 2 weeks at six dose levels: 0.01, 0.1, 0.3, 1.5, 3 and 10 mg/kg. Partial responses were achieved by three dose-escalation patients, of whom one had hepatocellular carcinoma and two had cutaneous melanoma. The monotherapy dose-escalation portion (N ≈ 56 patients) of the phase I ivuxolimab trial is reported in the paper. Patients were allowed to have had prior anti-PD-1, anti-PD-L1 or anti-CTLA-4 therapy, and 40% of the dose-escalation patients had previously received checkpoint inhibitors. Of the roughly 50 dose-escalation patients, hepatocellular carcinoma was present in roughly 19, melanoma in around 15, renal cell carcinoma in 9 and head and neck cancer in 9. Peripheral TCRbeta sequencing was intended to test whether TCR sequence diversity was altered and clonal T-cell expansion was caused by ivuxolimab. In the dose-escalation cohort, roughly 80% of patients were male, and the mean age was approximately 60 years, with a range of about 20 to 79.

Here is what the overall study found, with its caveats: In the 0.1-3.0 mg/kg groups, partial responders were among the patients with the lowest normalized peripheral clonal expansion, particularly in CD8+ T cells. At doses of 0.1 to 3.0 mg/kg, clonal expansion of both CD4+ and CD8+ blood T cells was observed from baseline to week 6. Antigen specificity was not determined for the clonally expanded peripheral T cells. After ivuxolimab, more expanded clones were found on average in CD8+ T cells than in CD4+ T cells. Low levels of normalized T-cell clonal expansion were also seen in some nonresponding patients.

Patients with a history of autoimmune disease or receiving systemic immunosuppression were excluded from the trial. Peripheral blood for TCR sequencing was drawn from every dose cohort at baseline, at cycle 4 day 1 and at cycle 7 day 1. The samples were drawn from a first-in-human, open-label, multicenter phase I dose-escalation trial of ivuxolimab. Adults with locally advanced or metastatic head and neck squamous cell, hepatocellular, melanoma or renal cell carcinoma were enrolled in the trial. Before TCR sequencing, CD4+ T cells and CD8+ T cells from peripheral blood were sorted into separate populations. This clone was picked up one time. The target of this receptor is not known. Base qualities are missing; no much larger clone stands one base away. The CDR3 goes from the cysteine to the phenylalanine over 16 residues. Just CDR3 DNA is preserved here, 48 bases in frame from base 1. V is clipped by 3 bases and J by 2 bases, and the sequence between their germline boundaries is 17 bases long.

Genomic DNA was extracted from sorted cells for sequencing of the TCRbeta CDR3 region. The immunoSEQ Assay was used for sequencing of TCRbeta CDR3 regions. The table was pulled from immuneACCESS by TCRdb, which kept in-frame rearrangements only. Such tables lose some clones; where checked, under half of the loss comes from unresolved V genes, and the rest has no known cause. The sample includes around 100,000 clones, with 85% to 90% observed a single time. Of the sample, around 0.15% falls within the top ten clones. Sequencing used CD4+ or CD8+ T cells sorted from blood, obtained in a trial of the OX40 agonist ivuxolimab. The sequence joins TRBV23-1 to TRBJ2-7; the D call could be TRBD1 or TRBD2, with each sharing 5 bases. TRBV23-1 is an open reading frame, and its role is uncertain. This clonotype was obtained from an adult with an advanced solid tumor such as melanoma, head and neck, liver or kidney cancer. The CDR3 protein sequence reads: CASSQTPPGRAYEQYF. In nucleotides, the sequence is TGCGCCAGCAGTCAGACCCCCCCGGGACGGGCCTACGAGCAGTACTTC.